This T cell receptor beta chain was captured by sequencing in a study of response to subunit inactivated influenza vaccine (dated by TCRdb to about 2018). The study in broad terms: To follow how T cells responded to a trivalent subunit inactivated influenza vaccine, the researchers relied on deep quantitative profiling of the T cell receptor repertoire.

About this clonotype itself: Its antigen is currently not known. Qualities for individual bases were not recorded, and no much larger clone is one base off.

The germline ends are 18 bases apart after V is trimmed by 5 bases and J by 11 bases. Including the terminal cysteine and phenylalanine, the CDR3 comprises 13 residues. The read is trimmed to its CDR3 DNA, 39 bases read in frame from base 1. The germline V gene yields MNHNS for CDR1 and SASEGT for CDR2. What the study reported, not specific to this receptor: The authors proposed that each seasonal influenza vaccination may bring in only a limited number of new T cells.

The library relied on RT-PCR. TCRdb names Illumina HiSeq 2500 as the instrument used. TCRdb passed the public sequencing reads through fastp at Q25 and MiXCR, retaining productive beta sequences. Each CDR3 protein gets just one entry, which takes the most common genes and DNA from the rows behind it. The sample table records 550,000 to 650,000 distinct CDR3 sequences; 12% of these occur just once. About 9.4% of the sample comes from the top ten. The chain joins TRBV6-1 to TRBJ1-1; the D gene cannot be named for sure. Sample: PBMCs from blood, taken on the day of vaccination. The sequence came from a man aged 50 to 59 who received an inactivated influenza vaccine. Donor details come from another sample of the same person, matched by shared clones. The sequence in DNA is TGTGCCAGCAGTCCAGTTTTGGCCCCCGAGGCTTTCTTT. This encodes CASSPVLAPEAFF.